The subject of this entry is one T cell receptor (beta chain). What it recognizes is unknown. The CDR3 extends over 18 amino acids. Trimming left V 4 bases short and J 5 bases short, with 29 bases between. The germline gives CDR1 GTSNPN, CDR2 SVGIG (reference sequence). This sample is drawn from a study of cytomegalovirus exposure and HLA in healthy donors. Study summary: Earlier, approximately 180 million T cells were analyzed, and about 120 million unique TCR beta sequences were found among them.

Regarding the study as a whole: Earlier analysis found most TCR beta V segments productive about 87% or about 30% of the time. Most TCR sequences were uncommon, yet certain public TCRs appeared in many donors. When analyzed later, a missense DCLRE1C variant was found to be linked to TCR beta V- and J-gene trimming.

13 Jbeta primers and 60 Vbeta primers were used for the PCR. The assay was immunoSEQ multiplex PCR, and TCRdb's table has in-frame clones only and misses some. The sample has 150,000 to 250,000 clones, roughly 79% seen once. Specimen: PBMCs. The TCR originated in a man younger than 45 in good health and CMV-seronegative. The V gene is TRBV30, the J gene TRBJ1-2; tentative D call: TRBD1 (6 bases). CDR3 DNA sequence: TGTGCCTGGACCGGCCCCTCGGGACAAGTCCCCTATCAGTATGGCTACACCTTC. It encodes CAWTGPSGQVPYQYGYTF.